The 32 T cell receptor beta chains below all came from one sample that was sequenced in a study of memory CD4+ T cells and cytomegalovirus serostatus. Single viable CD3+CD4+CD8-CD45RO+ cells were sorted as the memory CD4+ T cells. Assay: immunoSEQ multiplex PCR; the TCRdb copy retains only in-frame clones and omits some. The table shows tens of thousands of clones, with about 86% occurring only once. The sample consisted of memory CD4+ T cells from blood. The receptors shown here come from an adult in good health and CMV-seropositive.

The genes are TRBV5-8 and TRBJ2-1, with 8 bases lining up with TRBD2. The CDR3 contains 14 residues. Germline V CDR1 and CDR2: SGHTS, YDEGEE. The V and J ends lost 7 bases and 8 bases, in that order; junction bases with no gene match: 11. The CDR3 spells CASRFRGGSDEQFF. In DNA form, the CDR3 reads TGTGCCAGCCGTTTCCGGGGGGGCTCTGATGAGCAGTTCTTC.

V gene TRBV18 combines with J gene TRBJ2-2, with D perhaps matching TRBD2 (5 bases). The CDR3 sequence is 14 residues long. Trimming pared 3 bases from V and 5 bases from J, leaving 10 bases between. Germline loops: CDR1 KGHSH, CDR2 LQKENI. CDR3 DNA: TGTGCCAGCTCACCTTTCGGGGATACCGGGGAGCTGTTTTTT. Translated, it gives CASSPFGDTGELFF.

The chain uses TRBV7-2 and TRBJ2-7; no clear D gene. The CDR3 totals 15 residues. Germline V gene lookup returns CDR1 SGHTA and CDR2 FQGNSA. Trimming removed 2 bases from V and 5 bases from J, with 16 bases in between. Here the CDR3 reads CASSLNGVISHEQYF. In DNA, the CDR3 is TGTGCCAGCAGCTTAAATGGAGTAATTTCCCACGAGCAGTACTTC.

The V call is TRBV7-9, the J call TRBJ1-1; D ambiguous. This CDR3 is 13 amino acids long. Trimming removed 0 bases from V and 7 bases from J, with 9 bases in between. The germline CDR1 and CDR2 sequences are SEHNR and FQNEAQ (reference sequence). The CDR3 nucleotides are TGTGCCAGCAGCTTAGCAGTACAACTTGAAGCTTTCTTT. It translates to CASSLAVQLEAFF.

The CDR3 region has the DNA TGTGCCAGCAGCCCAAATGGGGGGGAGTTAAACAATGAGCAGTTCTTC. Translation gives CASSPNGGELNNEQFF. This rearrangement joins TRBV28 to TRBJ2-1, with TRBD2 matching 7 bases. Germline V gives CDR1 MDHEN, CDR2 SYDVKM. V trimming: 6 bases; J trimming: 5 bases; junction bases outside the gene matches: 13. CDR3 length: 16 amino acids. The full variable domain, with the rest looked up from reference TRBV28 and TRBJ2-1, is DVKVTQSSRYLVKRTGEKVFLECVQDMDHENMFWYRQDPGLGLRLIYFSYDVKMKEKGDIPEGYSVSREKKERFSLILESASTNQTSMYLCASSPNGGELNNEQFFGPGTRLTVL.

This clone has only a few counts. CDR3 DNA: TGTGCCAGCAGCTTAGGGGGGCTTAATGAAAAACTGTTTTTT. It is translated as CASSLGGLNEKLFF. The V gene is TRBV7-2, the J gene TRBJ1-4, with D perhaps matching TRBD1 (6 bases). This CDR3 region has 14 residues. V dropped 1 base and J dropped 4 bases, with 7 bases sitting between them. CDR1 and CDR2 from the germline V gene are SGHTA and FQGNSA.

Only one count was recorded for this clone. The chain couples TRBV4-3 to TRBJ1-2, with D hard to call. Germline CDR1 and CDR2: LGHNA and YSLEER. V gave up 1 base and J gave up 6 bases, with 12 bases separating them. This CDR3 spans 14 amino acids. The CDR3 nucleotides are TGCGCCAGCAGCCAAGGGAAAAGGCGGAATGGCTACACCTTC. Its protein product is CASSQGKRRNGYTF.

V and J are TRBV20-1 and TRBJ2-1, with a tentative D call TRBD2 (6 bases). The germline V gene has CDR1 DFQATT and CDR2 SNEGSKA (reference sequence). The CDR3 spans 10 residues. V was cut by 5 bases and J by 7 bases, with 6 bases left in between. CDR3 sequence reads: CSAGGNEQFF. DNA for the CDR3: TGCAGTGCTGGAGGGAATGAGCAGTTCTTC.

Only a few counts were recorded for this clone. The genes are TRBV4-2 and TRBJ1-4; D is possibly TRBD1 (5 bases). V gave up 0 bases and J gave up 3 bases, with 11 bases separating them. This CDR3 is built from 16 residues. The germline CDR1 and CDR2 sequences are LGHNA and YNFKEQ. CDR3: CASSQDTTASNEKLFF. CDR3 in DNA: TGTGCCAGCAGCCAAGATACGACAGCATCTAATGAAAAACTGTTTTTT.

The V call is TRBV4-2, the J call TRBJ2-2, with 10 bases matching TRBD1. The trim removed 0 bases at V and 8 bases at J, leaving 6 bases unmatched. Germline V CDR1 and CDR2: LGHNA, YNFKEQ. This CDR3 is 16 amino acids long. The CDR3 nucleotides are TGTGCCAGCAGCCAAGATAGACAGGGGGCGTTGGGGGAGCTGTTTTTT. The encoded protein is CASSQDRQGALGELFF.

This chain uses TRBV27 with TRBJ1-1, with D uncertain. Germline V gives CDR1 MNHEY, CDR2 SMNVEV (reference sequence). The V and J ends lost 1 base and 1 base respectively, with 4 bases between them. This CDR3 has 13 residues. The CDR3: CASSLWRNTEAFF. The CDR3 DNA follows: TGTGCCAGCAGTTTATGGAGGAACACTGAAGCTTTCTTT.

The chain recombines TRBV5-1 with TRBJ2-1; D uncertain. The V and J ends lost 1 base and 8 bases respectively, with 13 bases between them. CDR3 length: 14 residues. Germline values: CDR1 SGHRS, CDR2 YFSETQ. The CDR3 loop reads CASSLRVSQDEQFF. CDR3 in DNA: TGCGCCAGCAGCTTGAGGGTGAGTCAGGATGAGCAGTTCTTC.

The chain uses TRBV4-2 and TRBJ2-3, with TRBD2 matching 7 bases. There are 14 residues in the CDR3. The germline V gene encodes CDR1 LGHNA and CDR2 YNFKEQ. J was trimmed by 8 bases and V by 0 bases; bases with no gene match: 5. DNA for the CDR3: TGTGCCAGCAGCCAAGATAGGTCTAGCGGTACGCAGTATTTT. Residues: CASSQDRSSGTQYF.

V usage is TRBV10-1 and J usage is TRBJ2-3, with 10 bases aligning to TRBD2. V shed 0 bases and J 1 base; nucleotides not matched to a gene: 4. This CDR3 has 17 residues. CDR1 and CDR2 (germline): WNHNN, SYGVQD (reference sequence). This chain's CDR3 is CASSESPSGGRTDTQYF. The CDR3 bases are TGCGCCAGCAGTGAGTCGCCTAGCGGGGGTCGCACAGATACGCAGTATTTT.

This chain joins TRBV18 and TRBJ1-2; D is ambiguous. The CDR3 totals 14 residues. Germline V CDR1 and CDR2: KGHSH, LQKENI. The V gene lost 3 bases and the J gene lost 0 bases, with 8 bases spanning the gap. CDR3 sequence: CASSPNGANYGYTF. CDR3 nucleotide sequence: TGTGCCAGCTCACCGAACGGGGCTAACTATGGCTACACCTTC.

The chain has TRBV18 and TRBJ1-5; tentative D call: TRBD1 (6 bases). Germline-derived CDR1 and CDR2 are KGHSH and LQKENI. There are 14 residues in the CDR3. V was shortened by 5 bases and J by 5 bases, with 13 bases between the two germline ends. The CDR3 reads CASSSRDNYQPQHF. CDR3 bases: TGTGCCAGCTCAAGCCGGGACAACTATCAGCCCCAGCATTTT.

V usage is TRBV30 and J usage is TRBJ1-1; D possibly corresponds to TRBD1 (6 bases). The CDR3 loop spans 13 amino acids. CDR1 GTSNPN and CDR2 SVGIG come from the germline V gene (reference sequence). Trimming took off 3 bases at V and 0 bases at J, with 8 bases between the two ends. CDR3 nucleotide sequence: TGTGCCTGGAGCAGGGGCATGAACACTGAAGCTTTCTTT. Translation gives CAWSRGMNTEAFF.

V and J are TRBV13 and TRBJ2-1, with no clear D. V lost 0 bases to trimming and J lost 0 bases, with 12 bases between them. The CDR3 extends over 17 amino acids. Germline values: CDR1 PRHDT, CDR2 FYEKMQ (reference sequence). CDR3 nucleotides: TGTGCCAGCAGCTTAGGTCGGCGGAGAAGCTCCTACAATGAGCAGTTCTTC. The encoded protein is CASSLGRRRSSYNEQFF.

Note on this clone: Additional DNA sequences in this sample encode the identical CDR3. The rearrangement joins TRBV28 to TRBJ1-5, with 8 bases lining up with TRBD1. The CDR3 spans 15 residues. The junction had 6 bases not matched to a gene; V was cut back by 6 bases and J by 2 bases. Looked up from germline, CDR1 is MDHEN and CDR2 is SYDVKM. This CDR3 reads CASSPTGARNQPQHF. The CDR3, as DNA: TGTGCCAGCAGCCCGACAGGGGCCCGCAATCAGCCCCAGCATTTT.

Details on this clone: The identical CDR3 is also encoded by other nucleotide sequences in the sample. The chain combines TRBV15 with TRBJ2-3; D is possibly TRBD2 (5 bases). Trimming removed 0 bases at V and 0 bases at J, with 10 bases between. The CDR3 has 16 amino acids. CDR1 LNHNV and CDR2 YYDKDF come from the germline V gene (reference sequence). The CDR3 DNA follows: TGTGCCACCAGCAGAGATCGAGCGGCTAGCACAGATACGCAGTATTTT. It specifies CATSRDRAASTDTQYF.

This chain uses TRBV7-2 with TRBJ2-3; D unresolved. In germline, CDR1 is SGHTA, CDR2 FQGNSA. V lost 4 bases and J 3 bases, leaving 8 bases between the germline ends. This CDR3 has 13 amino acids. CDR3 DNA sequence: TGTGCCAGCAGCTCCCCAGAGACAGATACGCAGTATTTT. This translates into CASSSPETDTQYF.

The chain carries TRBV6-5 and TRBJ1-5; TRBD1 aligns across 8 bases. With V trimmed by 5 bases and J by 8 bases, 11 bases remained unmatched. This CDR3 comprises 15 residues. Germline CDR1 is MNHEY and CDR2 is SVGAGI. CDR3 sequence (DNA): TGTGCCAGCAGTCCCCGACAGGGGACGGCTGAGCCCCAGCATTTT. It translates to CASSPRQGTAEPQHF.

V is TRBV28 and J is TRBJ2-7; D is possibly TRBD1 (5 bases). Trimming shortened V by 3 bases and J by 2 bases, and 11 bases separated the two germline ends. The CDR3 length is 14 residues. CDR1 is MDHEN and CDR2 is SYDVKM in the germline V gene. CDR3 region: CASSLAQGAYEQYF. The CDR3 DNA reads as TGTGCCAGCAGTTTGGCGCAGGGCGCCTACGAGCAGTACTTC. The full variable domain, in which reference TRBV28 and TRBJ2-7 provide the parts outside the CDR3, is DVKVTQSSRYLVKRTGEKVFLECVQDMDHENMFWYRQDPGLGLRLIYFSYDVKMKEKGDIPEGYSVSREKKERFSLILESASTNQTSMYLCASSLAQGAYEQYFGPGTRLTVT.

A few counts support this clone. The V call is TRBV2, the J call TRBJ1-6; D is uncertain. Looked up from germline, CDR1 is SNHLY and CDR2 is FYNNEI. The CDR3 spans 14 residues. V was trimmed by 2 bases and J by 7 bases, leaving 9 bases between them. This CDR3 is CASSEPATNSPLHF. In DNA, the CDR3 is TGTGCCAGCAGTGAACCCGCAACCAATTCACCCCTCCACTTT.

The chain carries TRBV7-6 and TRBJ2-1; 9 bases align to TRBD1. V was pared by 7 bases and J by 6 bases, with 10 bases of the junction left unmatched. Germline CDR1 SGHVS, CDR2 FNYEAQ. The CDR3 is 15 residues long. The CDR3 coding sequence is TGTGCCAGCACCCTGGGGGACAGGGCTAGCAATGAGCAGTTCTTC. This gives the protein CASTLGDRASNEQFF. The full variable domain, in which reference TRBV7-6 and TRBJ2-1 provide the parts outside the CDR3, is GAGVSQSPRYKVTKRGQDVALRCDPISGHVSLYWYRQALGQGPEFLTYFNYEAQQDKSGLPNDRFSAERPEGSISTLTIQRTEQRDSAMYRCASTLGDRASNEQFFGPGTRLTVL.

This chain links TRBV7-2 with TRBJ1-1; D is unclear. The V and J ends lost 3 bases and 4 bases respectively, with 9 bases between them. Germline CDR1 is SGHTA and CDR2 is FQGNSA. This CDR3 spans 13 amino acids. In DNA, the CDR3 is TGTGCCAGCAGCTTCATGGTGGGCACTGAAGCTTTCTTT. This gives the protein CASSFMVGTEAFF.

The chain links TRBV4-2 to TRBJ1-2, with 7 bases lining up with TRBD1. From germline, CDR1 is LGHNA and CDR2 YNFKEQ. Trimming took 0 bases from V and 5 from J; bases not matched to a gene: 3. There are 14 residues in the CDR3. This CDR3 reads CASSQEAQGYGYTF. CDR3 in DNA: TGTGCCAGCAGCCAAGAAGCACAGGGGTATGGCTACACCTTC.

This clone appeared a few times. The rearrangement joins TRBV7-9 to TRBJ2-2, with TRBD1 matching 7 bases. This CDR3 spans 14 amino acids. After removal of 2 bases from V and 5 bases from J, the junction contained 2 bases not matched to a gene. In germline, CDR1 is SEHNR, CDR2 FQNEAQ (reference sequence). CDR3 residues: CASSLRQGTGELFF. As DNA, the CDR3 is TGTGCCAGCAGCTTAAGACAGGGTACCGGGGAGCTGTTTTTT.

Only a few counts were recorded for this clone. The CDR3 nucleotides are TGCGCCAGCAGCTTGTCCGGGACAGGGGGCTACAATGAGCAGTTCTTC. Translating gives CASSLSGTGGYNEQFF. The V gene is TRBV5-1, the J gene TRBJ2-1; 11 nucleotides align to TRBD1. The germline V gene has CDR1 SGHRS and CDR2 YFSETQ. This CDR3 is 16 amino acids long. Trimming cost V 1 base and J 3 bases; bases outside gene matches: 3. The variable domain in full, completed from reference TRBV5-1 and TRBJ2-1, reads KAGVTQTPRYLIKTRGQQVTLSCSPISGHRSVSWYQQTPGQGLQFLFEYFSETQRNKGNFPGRFSGRQFSNSRSEMNVSTLELGDSALYLCASSLSGTGGYNEQFFGPGTRLTVL.

This clone was found a few times. V usage is TRBV11-3 and J usage is TRBJ1-1; D not certain. The CDR3 has 13 amino acids. The germline V gene encodes CDR1 SGHNT and CDR2 YENEEA. The V end was cut by 0 bases, the J end by 3 bases, with 5 bases between. CDR3 region: CASSLEFDTEAFF. CDR3 in DNA: TGTGCCAGCAGCTTAGAATTTGACACTGAAGCTTTCTTT.

CDR3 nucleotides: TGTGCCAGCAGCCCCGTCCAAAGGGAGCCCCAGCATTTT. Amino acids: CASSPVQREPQHF. The rearrangement uses TRBV21-1 and TRBJ1-5. TRBV21-1 is deemed a pseudogene. This CDR3 region has 13 residues.

V and J are TRBV10-2 and TRBJ1-4; no definite D call. V was shortened by 4 bases and J by 0 bases, with 6 bases between the two germline ends. CDR3 length equals 14 residues. Germline V gene lookup returns CDR1 WSHSY and CDR2 SAAADI. The CDR3 DNA reads as TGCGCCAGCAGTGGGGGTGCAACTAATGAAAAACTGTTTTTT. Its protein product is CASSGGATNEKLFF.